This T cell receptor (beta chain) originates from a study of response to subunit inactivated influenza vaccine (dated by TCRdb to 2017 to 2018). Study-wide context: The study used deep quantitative T cell receptor repertoire profiling to track responses to a trivalent subunit inactivated influenza vaccine.

Cut back by 0 bases and 7 bases, the V and J ends lie 12 bases apart. CDR1 and CDR2 are drawn from the germline V gene (reference sequence): DFQATT, SNEGSKA. From cysteine to phenylalanine, the CDR3 is 13 amino acids long. Left in the record is the CDR3 DNA by itself, 39 bases read in frame from the first base. What this sample's time point label stands for: more than 35 days after influenza vaccine administration. A few counts support this clonotype. The clone's antigen remains unknown. No base quality information exists; no much larger clone differs at one position. The paper's findings and limits, for the study overall: The authors proposed that each seasonal influenza vaccination may bring in only a limited number of new T cells.

The library was prepared using RT-PCR. This sample was sequenced with an Illumina HiSeq 2500. TCRdb handled the public reads itself, with Q25 trimming in fastp and clone calling in MiXCR, and kept productive beta chains. Rows are unified per CDR3 protein, each entry keeping the most common DNA and genes. Here the sample has 500,000 or so distinct CDR3 sequences; around 9.9% occur a single time. The ten largest account for about an eighth of the sample. The sequence joins TRBV20-1 to TRBJ1-2; the D gene lacks a confident call. The clonotype was recovered from a middle-aged man who received an inactivated influenza vaccine. Donor details come from another sample of the same person, matched by shared clones. The specimen was PBMCs from blood, collected more than 35 days after vaccination. For the CDR3, the sequence is CSARDLGGSGYTF. The DNA sequence is given as TGCAGTGCTAGAGATCTCGGCGGGAGTGGCTACACCTTC.